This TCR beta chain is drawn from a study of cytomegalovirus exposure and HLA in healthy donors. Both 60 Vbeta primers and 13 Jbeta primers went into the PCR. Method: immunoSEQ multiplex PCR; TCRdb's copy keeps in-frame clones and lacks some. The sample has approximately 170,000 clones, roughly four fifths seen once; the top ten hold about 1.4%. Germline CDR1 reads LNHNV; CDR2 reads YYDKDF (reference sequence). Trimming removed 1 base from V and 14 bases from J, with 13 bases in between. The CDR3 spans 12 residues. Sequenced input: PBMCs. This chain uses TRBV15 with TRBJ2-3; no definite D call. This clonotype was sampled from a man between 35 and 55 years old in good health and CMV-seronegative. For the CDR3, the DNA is TGTGCCACCAGCAGAGGTGGGCAGAAGCCGTATTTT. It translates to CATSRGGQKPYF.